The 8 T cell receptor beta chains listed next were all sequenced from one sample in a study of regulatory T cells in long-lasting Graves disease. For TCR beta, libraries came from iRepertoire HTBI primers and Arm-PCR of CDR3 regions. One entry per CDR3 protein results from TCRdb running MiXCR on the multiplex PCR reads. The sample includes fewer than 350,000 distinct CDR3 sequences, under 20% of them seen just once. Specified time point: newly diagnosed GD, antithyroid drugs for less than 3 months. Isolated PBMC RNA provided the starting material for the TCR library. Material: peripheral blood mononuclear cells (PBMCs), obtained at new diagnosis, from a patient treated with antithyroid drugs. The receptors come from a female donor with Graves disease.

A few counts support this clonotype. An end of the junction does not agree with germline; a read error may underlie this. The chain uses TRBV3-1 and TRBJ2-7; D is ambiguous. The CDR3 spans 14 residues. Germline CDR1 reads LGHDT; CDR2 reads YNNKEL (reference sequence). CDR3 amino acids: CAGSQTSGFNEQYF. DNA for the CDR3: TGTGCCGGCAGCCAAACTTCGGGTTTCAACGAGCAGTACTTC.

This clonotype was detected only a few times. The gene calls are TRBV28 and TRBJ1-5; D unresolved. Germline V gene lookup returns CDR1 MDHEN and CDR2 SYDVKM. The CDR3 extends over 13 amino acids. V lost 8 bases and J lost 9, with 17 bases in between. CDR3 bases: TGTGCCAGCGGCCCCGCCCTGAGTCGGCCCCAGCATTTT. Its protein is CASGPALSRPQHF.

This clonotype was detected a few times. The rearrangement joins TRBV4-1 to TRBJ1-5; TRBD1 matches at 7 bases. Germline V CDR1 and CDR2: MGHRA, YSYEKL. CDR3 size: 17 residues. J gave up 1 base and V 0 bases, and 6 bases lay outside the gene matches. Here the CDR3 reads CASSQDWSGGSNQPQHF. The CDR3 nucleotides read TGCGCCAGCAGCCAAGATTGGTCAGGGGGAAGCAATCAGCCCCAGCATTTT.

This clonotype was picked up many times. The genes are TRBV10-3 and TRBJ2-1, with 9 bases identical to TRBD2. The V and J ends lost 5 bases and 0 bases, in that order; junction bases with no gene match: 11. The CDR3 consists of 18 residues. The V gene's germline CDR1 is ENHRY and CDR2 SYGVKD. Here the CDR3 DNA reads TGTGCCATCAGTACCGGGACTAGCTTCTCAAGCTCCTACAATGAGCAGTTCTTC. Translation gives CAISTGTSFSSSYNEQFF.

This clonotype was picked up many times. The rearrangement joins TRBV20-1 to TRBJ1-4; D not resolved. The V and J ends lost 0 bases and 8 bases respectively, with 7 bases between them. CDR3 length: 12 residues. CDR1 DFQATT and CDR2 SNEGSKA come from the germline V gene (reference sequence). CDR3 sequence: CSAREQWEKLFF. CDR3 in DNA: TGCAGTGCTAGAGAGCAATGGGAAAAACTGTTTTTT.

This clonotype was recorded many times. The V and J genes are TRBV19 and TRBJ1-1; 7 nucleotides line up with TRBD1. The V gene's germline CDR1 is LNHDA and CDR2 SQIVND (reference sequence). Trimming took 8 bases from V and 1 from J; bases not matched to a gene: 10. CDR3 length equals 15 residues. The CDR3 nucleotides read TGTGCCAGTTATACTTCGAACAGGGGGAACACTGAAGCTTTCTTT. Translated: CASYTSNRGNTEAFF.

In its sample, this clonotype was seen many times. The chain carries TRBV24-1 and TRBJ2-1, with 12 nucleotides matching TRBD2. V gave up 4 bases and J gave up 10 bases; unmatched junction bases: 10. Germline loops: CDR1 KGHDR, CDR2 SFDVKD. The CDR3 extends over 16 amino acids. CDR3 nucleotide sequence: TGTGCCACCAGTGAGGCTAGCGGGAGGGCCTTGAGGGAGCAGTTCTTC. This codes for CATSEASGRALREQFF.

This clonotype has at least ten counts. This chain connects TRBV19 to TRBJ2-2; 9 bases align to TRBD2. Trimming removed 9 bases from V and 5 bases from J; junction bases left unmatched: 13. Germline loops: CDR1 LNHDA, CDR2 SQIVND (reference sequence). The CDR3 has 16 residues. The CDR3 sequence is CASRDSLAGETGELFF. The CDR3 nucleotides read TGTGCCAGCCGGGACAGCTTAGCGGGAGAGACCGGGGAGCTGTTTTTT.